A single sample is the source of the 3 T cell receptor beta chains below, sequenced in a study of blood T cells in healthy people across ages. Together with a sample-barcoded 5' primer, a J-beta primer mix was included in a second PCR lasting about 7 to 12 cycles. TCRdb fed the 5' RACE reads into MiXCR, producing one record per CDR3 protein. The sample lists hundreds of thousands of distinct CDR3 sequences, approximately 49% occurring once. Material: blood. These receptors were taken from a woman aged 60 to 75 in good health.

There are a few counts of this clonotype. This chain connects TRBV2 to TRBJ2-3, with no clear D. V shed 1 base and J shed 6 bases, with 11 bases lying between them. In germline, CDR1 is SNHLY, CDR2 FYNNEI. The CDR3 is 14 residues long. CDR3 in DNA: TGTGCCAGCAGTGAAGTTCCTAGTTTGGATACGCAGTATTTT. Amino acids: CASSEVPSLDTQYF.

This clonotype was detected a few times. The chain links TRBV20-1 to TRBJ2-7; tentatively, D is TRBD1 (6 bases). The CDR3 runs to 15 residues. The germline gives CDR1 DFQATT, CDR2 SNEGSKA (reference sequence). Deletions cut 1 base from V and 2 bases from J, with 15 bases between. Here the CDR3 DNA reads TGCAGTGCTAGAGGTGGGGGCTCCTCCACCTACGAGCAGTACTTC. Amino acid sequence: CSARGGGSSTYEQYF.

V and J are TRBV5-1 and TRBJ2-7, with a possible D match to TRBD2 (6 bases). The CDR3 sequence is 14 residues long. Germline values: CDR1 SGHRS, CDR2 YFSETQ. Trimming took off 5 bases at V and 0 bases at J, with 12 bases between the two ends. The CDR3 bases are TGCGCCAGCAGGGGCGGGATCAGCTCCTACGAGCAGTACTTC. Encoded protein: CASRGGISSYEQYF.